This T cell receptor beta chain was sequenced during a study of cytomegalovirus exposure and HLA in healthy donors (dated by TCRdb to about 2017). Broadly, across the study: According to an earlier analysis of 450 to 650 of the donors, some 170 million T cells yielded some 120 million unique TCR beta sequences and 276 Gb of sequence data. Roughly 300 gigabases of sequencing data and tens of millions of unique TCR sequences were included in an early release covering about 600 HLA-typed donors. The genetic ancestry cluster associated with self-reported Caucasian donors included 70% to 85% of the roughly 400 genotyped donors. The aim of the study was to test whether cataloging public T cell receptors could identify signatures of past pathogen exposure. The study used immunosequencing to profile the T cell repertoires of more than 650 subjects and linked those repertoires to cytomegalovirus serostatus. A separate validation cohort of roughly 110 different subjects was used in addition to the approximately 640-subject first cohort. To predict cytomegalovirus infection status, the study brought together high-throughput TCR immunosequencing, statistical association of individual TCRs with disease status, and machine learning. A later analysis re-examined previously published TCR beta repertoires from more than 550 donors and added high-resolution HLA genotyping to investigate patterns of TCR occurrence. Rather than drawing on any new phenotypic data, the later analysis identified candidate immune exposures from TCR beta sequences and the way those sequences occurred across donors. In an earlier analysis of around 540 of the donors, high-throughput TCR beta sequencing was used to judge whether each TCR beta V gene segment behaved as functional or pseudogenic. Donor age, sex, ethnicity and CMV serostatus were compiled alongside the repertoire data. A later genetic analysis took genome-wide SNP genotypes for about 55% of the 666 donors and used that subset as a discovery cohort. All discovery cohort repertoires had been generated using a single sequencing platform. Both class I and class II loci were covered by HLA typing, at four-digit resolution. Typing coverage varied by locus: about 629-630 donors for A, B, C, DRB1 and DQB1; roughly 560 for DQA1; 606 for DPA1; approximately 450 for DPB1. Four to six DR-DQ haplotypes were handled as single units for association and clustering, since linkage in the cohort was strong. On average, roughly 240,000 unique TCR beta nucleotide sequences were sequenced per donor among about 400 genotyped donors of the cohort, with roughly 18% of those sequences being non-productive.

Cut back by 8 bases and 4 bases, the V and J ends lie 22 bases apart. CDR1 and CDR2 (SGHVS, FQNEAQ) derive from the germline V gene. The CDR3 measures 16 amino acids from cysteine to phenylalanine. Only the CDR3 DNA stays, 48 bases, in frame from base 1. The cohort consisted of 650 to 850 healthy bone marrow donors. All cohort members were sampled while nominally healthy, although unrecorded immune exposures were likely present. The donor was CMV seronegative and was included in the group of a few hundred seronegative cohort members. A peripheral blood sample was provided by each donor, and peripheral blood mononuclear cells were used for TCR beta sequencing. Genomic DNA was extracted from the blood cell samples with the Qiagen DNeasy Blood Extraction Kit. In the case of this clone: The antigen this receptor binds is unknown. No clone much larger than this one lies a single base away; base qualities are absent.

The library was generated by the immunoSEQ multiplex PCR assay. For the multiplex PCR, a mixture combining 60 forward primers for TCR Vbeta segments and 13 reverse primers for TCR Jbeta segments was used. Amplification of the CDR3 region of rearranged TCR beta genes was performed with a multiplex PCR assay on genomic DNA. The Illumina HiSeq System was used to sequence the amplified TCR beta libraries as 87-base-pair reads. The authors' pipeline ran thus. In a later analysis, tens of millions of unique TCR beta chains were counted across the roughly 700 repertoires, and approximately 11 million of these chains were shared by at least two donors. Raw reads were error-corrected and collapsed into unique sequences by a nearest-neighbor algorithm in which closely related sequences were merged to remove PCR and sequencing errors. To assign V, D and J gene segments, CDR3 sequences were aligned to IMGT reference sequences. For a sequence to be retained, at least a six-nucleotide match to both a V gene segment and a J gene segment was required. Rearrangements were called productive when the CDR3 lacked stop codons and stayed in frame with V and J; all others were non-productive. Following IMGT convention, CDR3 was defined as the stretch from the second conserved V-encoded cysteine up to the conserved J-encoded phenylalanine. Sequences without an unambiguous match to a single V gene segment were excluded from the earlier analysis of approximately 560 of the donors. An earlier analysis of some 610 of the donors called V segments functional above 56.7% productive rearrangements and segregating when the between-donor standard deviation exceeded 5%. A statistical classification framework was built for diagnosing cytomegalovirus status from the catalog of TCR beta chain sequences. In a later analysis, V and J genes were assigned by comparing TCR nucleotide sequences against IMGT/GENE-DB human TR gene sequences. Using the TCRdist pipeline, a later analysis assigned CDR3 sequences along with most-parsimonious VDJ recombination scenarios. In a later analysis, each TCR beta chain was defined by its CDR3 amino acid sequence together with its V-gene family, and reads without a unique V-gene family were excluded. In a later analysis, a few hundred highly shared, low-generation-probability nucleotide sequences were removed to address suspected cross-contamination and a sequencing artifact. In a later analysis, a clonal expansion index was calculated for each public chain from normalized within-repertoire ranks of inferred template counts. A later analysis computed generation probabilities with a VDJ recombination model fitted to out-of-frame rearrangements, and checked the results against IGoR. In a later analysis, TCR-TCR, TCR-HLA and TCR-CMV co-occurrence was scored with hypergeometric tests, and a repertoire-size bias correction was applied to TCR pairs. A later analysis estimated false discovery rates by permuting HLA or CMV assignments 20 times. A later analysis grouped co-occurring TCRs with DBSCAN, adding TCRdist sequence similarity when clustering within HLA-allele-positive subsets. Repertoires with fewer than 30,000 or more than 120,000 public chains were left out of co-occurrence clustering, as were five repertoires with anomalous nucleotide sharing. Imported from immuneACCESS, the table was reduced by TCRdb to in-frame sequences with V and J called. These copies leave out some clones; in studies compared against another copy, an unresolved V gene accounts for under half, and the cause of the remainder is not known. V and J calls plus clone size are reproduced from that table; the DNA served to infer D and trimming. A total of 100,000 to 150,000 clones appear in this sample, roughly 72% of them only once. Of the sample, roughly 7% falls within the top ten clones.

What the study reported, not specific to this receptor: Linkage disequilibrium might explain the correlated functional status among segregating V segments, but an unknown experimental factor could not be excluded. Cytomegalovirus status was reported to be diagnosed by the classifier with high specificity and sensitivity in both the original and validation cohorts. The only immune exposure information available for the cohort was CMV serostatus. A group of highly shared sequence variants was considered likely to be a technical artifact of the sequencing pipeline. A further reported finding was that TCR beta sequences accurately predicted the HLA-A and HLA-B alleles for most subjects in the first cohort. An earlier analysis of roughly 570 of the donors showed that most TCR beta V segments appeared in productive rearrangements either about 87% or about 30% of the time, which broadly matched IMGT annotations. In a later analysis, the rate of TCR association differed among HLA loci, with DRB1 alleles having the most associated TCRs and HLA-C alleles having the fewest. Presence/absence analyses assumed roughly uniform sequencing depth across donors, an assumption that may not hold. In a later analysis, HLA-associated TCR beta chains showed more clonal expansion and lower generation probabilities than non-associated chains that were equally common. In vitro tests confirmed that a few of the cytomegalovirus-associated TCR beta chains recognize cytomegalovirus antigens. The authors suggested that the approach could potentially be extended to other disease states and immunological phenotypes. Only TCR beta chains were sequenced in this cohort, and the absence of alpha or paired-chain data limited detectable features. Because counts were too low, about 18 rarely observed V segments, including chromosome 9 orphons, were left out of the earlier analysis of a few hundred of the donors. Some IMGT-functional V segments, including TRBV6-2 and TRBV6-3, could not be told apart with the 87-base-pair reads, so those segments were excluded. A later analysis found that most CMV-associated TCR beta chains appeared HLA-restricted, with HLA associations seemingly driven largely by CMV exposure. Because some donors lacked HLA typing at each locus, the association tests relied only on the typed subset. In a later analysis, about 16,000 TCR beta sequences were associated with specific HLA alleles at a false discovery rate of 0.05. An association between a missense DCLRE1C variant and V-gene and J-gene trimming of TCR beta chains was found in a later genetic analysis and replicated in an independent cohort. A later genetic analysis reported fewer N-insertions in productive TCRs among donors in an Asian-associated ancestry cluster than the 666-donor mean. When HLA alleles, especially DR and DQ, strongly co-occurred, TCR associations were difficult to assign to individual alleles. The study gave a list of about 150 TCR beta chains associated with cytomegalovirus. While some public TCRs were present in many individuals, most TCR sequences turned up only very rarely across donors. Several of the top co-occurrence clusters appeared to be linked to parvovirus B19, influenza, CMV and Epstein-Barr virus, according to a later analysis.

This sequence was found in a male donor in good health and CMV-seronegative. Sequenced: PBMCs. This sequence uses TRBV7-8 and TRBJ2-3; the D region possibly corresponds to TRBD1 (5 bases align). The nucleotide sequence reads as follows: TGTGCCAGCGGTCGGCCAAGCTGGGGCGGCGCAGATACGCAGTATTTT. Its coded protein is CASGRPSWGGADTQYF.